The clone carrying this TCR beta chain was observed many times. This CDR3 comprises 14 residues. V shed 4 bases and J 4 bases; nucleotides not matched to a gene: 7. Germline CDR1 and CDR2: SQVTM and ANQGSEA. The data originate from a study of CD8 T cells in ankylosing spondylitis. TCRdb re-derived calls from the 5' RACE reads in MiXCR, one entry per CDR3 protein. The data show 180,000 or so distinct CDR3 sequences, approximately 10% seen once. This receptor was obtained from a male donor with ankylosing spondylitis or in good health (not recorded which). The chain employs TRBV29-1 and TRBJ2-1; 7 nucleotides match TRBD2. Sequencing was carried out using blood, either unsorted or a sorted T cell fraction (not recorded which). The CDR3 nucleotides are TGCAGCGTTGGTACTAGCGAGTTTTACAATGAGCAGTTCTTC. It is translated as CSVGTSEFYNEQFF.